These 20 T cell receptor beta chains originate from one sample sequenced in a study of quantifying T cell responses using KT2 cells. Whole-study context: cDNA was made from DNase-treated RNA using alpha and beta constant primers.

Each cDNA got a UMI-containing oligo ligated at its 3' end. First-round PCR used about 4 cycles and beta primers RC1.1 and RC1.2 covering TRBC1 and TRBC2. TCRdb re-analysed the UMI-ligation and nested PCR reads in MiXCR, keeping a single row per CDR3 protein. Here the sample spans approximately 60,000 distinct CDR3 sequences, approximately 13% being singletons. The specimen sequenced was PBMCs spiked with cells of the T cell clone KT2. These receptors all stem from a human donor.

CDR3 amino acids: CASSLRAITGTGATGELFF. The CDR3 coding sequence is TGCGCCAGCAGCTTGCGAGCTATAACCGGGACAGGGGCCACCGGGGAGCTGTTTTTT. This chain links TRBV5-1 with TRBJ2-2; TRBD1 matches 10 bases. The CDR3 has 19 amino acids. The V segment lost 1 base and the J segment 4 bases; nucleotides outside the gene matches: 13. Germline values: CDR1 SGHRS, CDR2 YFSETQ.

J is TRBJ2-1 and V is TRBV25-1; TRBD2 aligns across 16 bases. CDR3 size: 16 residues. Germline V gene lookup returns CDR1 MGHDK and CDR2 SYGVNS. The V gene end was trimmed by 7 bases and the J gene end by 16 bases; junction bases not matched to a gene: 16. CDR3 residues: CASNPPGTSGRASYFF. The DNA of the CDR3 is TGTGCCAGCAATCCCCCCGGGACTAGCGGGAGGGCCAGTTACTTCTTC. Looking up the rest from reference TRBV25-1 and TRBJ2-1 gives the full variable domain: EADIYQTPRYLVIGTGKKITLECSQTMGHDKMYWYQQDPGMELHLIHYSYGVNSTEKGDLSSESTVSRIRTEHFPLTLESARPSHTSQYLCASNPPGTSGRASYFFGPGTRLTVL.

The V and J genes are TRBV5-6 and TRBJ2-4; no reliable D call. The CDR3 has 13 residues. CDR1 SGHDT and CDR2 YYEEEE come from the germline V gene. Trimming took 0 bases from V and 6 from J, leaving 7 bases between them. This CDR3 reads CASSLERANIQYF. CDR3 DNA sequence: TGTGCCAGCAGCTTGGAAAGGGCAAACATTCAGTACTTC.

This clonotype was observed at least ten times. The CDR3 spells CATRPGGSGLGEQYF. The DNA of the CDR3 is TGTGCCACCAGACCAGGGGGTAGCGGATTGGGCGAGCAGTACTTC. The chain couples TRBV15 to TRBJ2-7; a possible D gene is TRBD1 (7 bases). The CDR3 sequence is 15 residues long. Between the trimmed V and J ends, which lost 6 bases and 6 bases, there was a span of 21 bases. Germline CDR1 LNHNV, CDR2 YYDKDF (reference sequence).

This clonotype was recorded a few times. The CDR3, as DNA: TGTGCCACCAGTGATTTCCCAGCGGGAGCAGTAAATGAGCAGTTCTTC. It yields the protein CATSDFPAGAVNEQFF. The chain uses TRBV24-1 and TRBJ2-1; 8 bases align to TRBD2. The CDR3 sequence is 16 residues long. Germline CDR1 is KGHDR and CDR2 is SFDVKD. Unmatched junction bases numbered 8, after V lost 1 base and J lost 7 bases.

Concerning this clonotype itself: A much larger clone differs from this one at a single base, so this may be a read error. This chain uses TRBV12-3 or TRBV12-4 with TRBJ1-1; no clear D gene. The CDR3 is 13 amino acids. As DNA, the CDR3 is TGTGCCAGCAGTTTATTGTCCAACACTGGAGCTTTCTTT. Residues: CASSLLSNTGAFF.

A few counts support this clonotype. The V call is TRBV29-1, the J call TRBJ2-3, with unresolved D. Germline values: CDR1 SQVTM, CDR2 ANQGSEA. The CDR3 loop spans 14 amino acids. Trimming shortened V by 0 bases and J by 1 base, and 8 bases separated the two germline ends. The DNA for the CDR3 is TGCAGCGTTGAAGACGACGGTCGCACAGATACGCAGTATTTT. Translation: CSVEDDGRTDTQYF.

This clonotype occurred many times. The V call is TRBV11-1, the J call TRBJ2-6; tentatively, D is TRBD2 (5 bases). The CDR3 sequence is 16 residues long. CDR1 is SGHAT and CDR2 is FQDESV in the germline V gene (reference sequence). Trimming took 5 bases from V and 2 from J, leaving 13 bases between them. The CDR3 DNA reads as TGTGCCAGCAGCCTAACTGGGCGGGCTGGGGCCAACGTCCTGACTTTC. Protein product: CASSLTGRAGANVLTF.

The CDR3 here is CSAEGSYNEQFF. The CDR3, as DNA: TGCAGTGCAGAGGGGTCCTACAATGAGCAGTTCTTC. The chain links TRBV20-1 to TRBJ2-1; tentatively, D is TRBD1 or TRBD2 (5 bases each). Germline V gene lookup returns CDR1 DFQATT and CDR2 SNEGSKA (reference sequence). Trimming stripped 6 bases from V and 1 base from J, with 7 bases between. The CDR3 covers 12 residues.

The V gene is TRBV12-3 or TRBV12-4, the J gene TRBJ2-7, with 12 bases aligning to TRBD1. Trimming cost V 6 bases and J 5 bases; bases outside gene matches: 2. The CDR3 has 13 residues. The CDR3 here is CASRGQGANEQYF. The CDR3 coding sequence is TGTGCCAGCAGGGGACAGGGGGCCAACGAGCAGTACTTC.

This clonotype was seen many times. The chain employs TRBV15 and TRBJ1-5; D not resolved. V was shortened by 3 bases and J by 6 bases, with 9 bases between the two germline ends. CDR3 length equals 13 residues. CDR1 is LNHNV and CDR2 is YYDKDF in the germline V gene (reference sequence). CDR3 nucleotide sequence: TGTGCCACCAGCAGTACTAGTGCTCAGCCCCAGCATTTT. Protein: CATSSTSAQPQHF.

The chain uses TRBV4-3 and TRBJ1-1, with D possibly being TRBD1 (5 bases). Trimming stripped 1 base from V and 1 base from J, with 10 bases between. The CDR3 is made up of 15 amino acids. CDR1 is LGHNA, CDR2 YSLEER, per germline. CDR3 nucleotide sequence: TGCGCCAGCAGCCAAGTCCAGGGCGGGAACACTGAAGCTTTCTTT. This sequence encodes CASSQVQGGNTEAFF.

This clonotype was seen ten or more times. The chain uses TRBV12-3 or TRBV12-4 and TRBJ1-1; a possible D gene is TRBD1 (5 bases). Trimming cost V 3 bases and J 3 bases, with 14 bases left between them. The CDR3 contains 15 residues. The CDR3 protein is CASSLAQPRDTEAFF. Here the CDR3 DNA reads TGTGCCAGCAGTTTGGCTCAGCCCAGGGACACTGAAGCTTTCTTT.

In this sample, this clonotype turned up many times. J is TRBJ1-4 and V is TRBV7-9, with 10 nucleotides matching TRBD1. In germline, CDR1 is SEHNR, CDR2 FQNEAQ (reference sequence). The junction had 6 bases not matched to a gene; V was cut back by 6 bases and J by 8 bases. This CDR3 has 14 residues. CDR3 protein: CASSNDRGLEKLFF. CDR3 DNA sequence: TGTGCCAGCAGTAACGACAGGGGGCTCGAAAAACTGTTTTTT. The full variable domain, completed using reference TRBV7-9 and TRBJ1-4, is DTGVSQNPRHKITKRGQNVTFRCDPISEHNRLYWYRQTLGQGPEFLTYFQNEAQLEKSRLLSDRFSAERPKGSFSTLEIQRTEQGDSAMYLCASSNDRGLEKLFFGSGTQLSVL.

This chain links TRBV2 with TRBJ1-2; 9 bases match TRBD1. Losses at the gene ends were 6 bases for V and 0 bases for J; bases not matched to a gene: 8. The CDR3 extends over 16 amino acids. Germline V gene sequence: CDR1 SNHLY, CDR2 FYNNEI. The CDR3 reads CASRLYWTGANYGYTF. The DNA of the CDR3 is TGTGCCAGCAGGCTCTATTGGACAGGGGCTAACTATGGCTACACCTTC.

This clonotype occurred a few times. CDR3 in amino acids: CAISETDRDTEAFF. CDR3 DNA sequence: TGTGCCATCAGTGAGACTGACAGGGACACTGAAGCTTTCTTT. J is TRBJ1-1 and V is TRBV10-3; 7 bases align to TRBD1. CDR1 is ENHRY, CDR2 SYGVKD, per germline. The V and J ends lost 2 bases and 3 bases, in that order; junction bases with no gene match: 3. This CDR3 contains 14 residues.

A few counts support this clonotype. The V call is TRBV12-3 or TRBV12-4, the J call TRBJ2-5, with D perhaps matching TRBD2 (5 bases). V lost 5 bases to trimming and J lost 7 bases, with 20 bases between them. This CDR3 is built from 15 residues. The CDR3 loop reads CASSGSGVRGRTQYF. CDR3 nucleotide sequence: TGTGCCAGCAGTGGGTCGGGTGTCAGAGGGAGGACCCAGTACTTC.

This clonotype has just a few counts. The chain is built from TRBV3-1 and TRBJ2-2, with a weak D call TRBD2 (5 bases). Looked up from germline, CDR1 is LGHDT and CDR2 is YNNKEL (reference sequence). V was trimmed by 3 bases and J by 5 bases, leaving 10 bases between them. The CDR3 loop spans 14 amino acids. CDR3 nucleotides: TGTGCCAGCAGCCAGAGCGGTCGTACCGGGGAGCTGTTTTTT. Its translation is CASSQSGRTGELFF.

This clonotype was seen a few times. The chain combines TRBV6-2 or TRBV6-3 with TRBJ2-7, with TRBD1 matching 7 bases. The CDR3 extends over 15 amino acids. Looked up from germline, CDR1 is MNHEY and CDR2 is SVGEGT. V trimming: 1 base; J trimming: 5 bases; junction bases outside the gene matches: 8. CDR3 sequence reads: CASSYLNDQGDEQYF. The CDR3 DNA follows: TGTGCCAGCAGTTACTTAAACGACCAGGGGGACGAGCAGTACTTC.

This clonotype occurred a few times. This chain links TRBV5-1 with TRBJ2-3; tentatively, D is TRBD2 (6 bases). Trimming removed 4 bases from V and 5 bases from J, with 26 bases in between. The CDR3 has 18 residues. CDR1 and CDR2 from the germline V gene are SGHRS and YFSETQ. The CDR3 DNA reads TGCGCCAGCAGCCCCTGGCGGGAATCGGTGAGCGTAAAAGATACGCAGTATTTT. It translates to CASSPWRESVSVKDTQYF.